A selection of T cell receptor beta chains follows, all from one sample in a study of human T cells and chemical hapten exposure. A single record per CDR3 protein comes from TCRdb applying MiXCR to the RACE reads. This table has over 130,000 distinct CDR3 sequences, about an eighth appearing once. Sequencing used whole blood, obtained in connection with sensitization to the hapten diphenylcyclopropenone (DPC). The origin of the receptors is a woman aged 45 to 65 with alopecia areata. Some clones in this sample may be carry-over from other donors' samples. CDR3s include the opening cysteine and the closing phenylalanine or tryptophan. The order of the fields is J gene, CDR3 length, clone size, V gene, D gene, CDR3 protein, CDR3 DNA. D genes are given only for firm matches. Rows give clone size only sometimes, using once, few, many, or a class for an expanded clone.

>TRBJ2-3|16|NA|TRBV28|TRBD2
CASSLLAGGSTDTQYF
TGTGCCAGCAGTTTGCTAGCGGGAGGGTCCACAGATACGCAGTATTTT
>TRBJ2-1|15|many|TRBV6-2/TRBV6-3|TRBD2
CASSYGLADYNEQFF
TGTGCCAGCAGTTACGGGCTAGCGGACTACAATGAGCAGTTCTTC
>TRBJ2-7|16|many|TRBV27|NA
CASSLRGQHIPYEQYF
TGTGCCAGCAGTTTAAGAGGGCAGCATATACCCTACGAGCAGTACTTC
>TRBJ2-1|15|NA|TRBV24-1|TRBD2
CATSDPGTSLHEQFF
TGTGCCACCAGTGATCCCGGGACTAGCCTACATGAGCAGTTCTTC
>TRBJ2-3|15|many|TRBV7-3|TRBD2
CASSPAGGRADTQYF
TGTGCCAGCAGCCCCGCCGGCGGGAGAGCAGATACGCAGTATTTT
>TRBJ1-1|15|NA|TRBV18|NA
CASSLQQGKNTEAFF
TGTGCCAGCTCACTTCAACAGGGTAAGAACACTGAAGCTTTCTTT
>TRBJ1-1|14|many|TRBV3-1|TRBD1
CASSVRQGATEAFF
TGTGCCAGCAGCGTGCGACAGGGCGCAACTGAAGCTTTCTTT
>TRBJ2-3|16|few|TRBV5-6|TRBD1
CASSWGQGYGTDTQYF
TGTGCCAGCAGCTGGGGACAGGGCTATGGCACAGATACGCAGTATTTT
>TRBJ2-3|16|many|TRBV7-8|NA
CASSHQSEGSSDTQYF
TGTGCCAGCAGCCACCAGAGCGAAGGGAGCTCGGATACGCAGTATTTT
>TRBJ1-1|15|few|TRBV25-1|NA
CASSEGGHVNTEAFF
TGTGCCAGCAGTGAAGGGGGCCATGTGAACACTGAAGCTTTCTTT
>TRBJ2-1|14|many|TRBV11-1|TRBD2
CASSLGTSRNEQFF
TGTGCCAGCAGCTTAGGGACTAGCCGGAATGAGCAGTTCTTC
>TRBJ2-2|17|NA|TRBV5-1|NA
CASSLAVSGPGPGELFF
TGCGCCAGCAGCTTGGCAGTTAGCGGTCCCGGGCCCGGGGAGCTGTTTTTT
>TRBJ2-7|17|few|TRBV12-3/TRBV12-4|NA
CASSFWAGGYGAYEQYF
TGTGCCAGCAGTTTTTGGGCGGGTGGATACGGAGCCTACGAGCAGTACTTC